This T cell receptor (beta chain) was observed in a study of blood T cell repertoires in COVID-19 (dated by TCRdb to 2019 to 2021). Describing the broader study: Samples covering the acute and convalescent phases of COVID-19 were provided by collaborators in the United States, Italy and Spain. The prospective study material was composed of cDNA or gDNA derived from T cells, B-cell-depleted T cells, or PBMCs. Deeply sampled blood TCRbeta repertoires from subjects exposed to, actively infected with, or recovered from COVID-19 were included in the dataset. The repertoires were released in a freely available public database intended as a resource for research on the immune response to SARS-CoV-2. Samples came from the ongoing ImmuneRACE study (first 160 participants) plus 1,254 subjects from 6 global collaborators. Nearly every sample came with metadata listing a de-identified subject ID, COVID-19 status, age in years and sex. Where HLA class I and class II types were available, the types were taken from metadata supplied by the sample provider, not from assay-based typing. Here is what the overall study found, with its caveats: The amount of clinical and demographic metadata varied by source and participant and was provided uncurated.

On this clone: No cognate antigen has been identified for it. One end of the junction does not line up with germline, which may come from a read error.

TCRbeta CDR3 regions were amplified from genomic DNA using the immunoSEQ Assay, a bias-controlled multiplex PCR. For the original study's pipeline: Within the assay, amplification of reference gene primers was used to estimate how many nucleated cells each sample contained. To quantify the absolute abundance of each unique TCRbeta CDR3 rearrangement, sequence reads were collapsed and filtered. For each sample, productive Simpson clonality was calculated as the square root of Simpson's diversity index across productive rearrangements. The immuneACCESS repertoire file appears here via TCRdb, limited to in-frame rearrangements. These files lack a portion of the clones; in checked studies, under half of the deficit traces to unresolved V genes, and the cause of the others is not known. The V and J calls and the clone size are those of that table, but D and trimming were determined from the DNA. The sample includes some 140,000 clones, with about 89% observed a single time. The ten largest clones take up around 20% of the sample.

Whole blood was collected in K2EDTA tubes by collaborating institutions according to the institutions' own protocols. For TCRbeta analysis, collaborators shipped samples as frozen whole blood, isolated PBMCs, or DNA extracted from either of those sample types. The sample comprised peripheral blood. The receptor was isolated from a man in his fifties or sixties with active or convalescent COVID-19.

The CDR3 protein: CAGSGDRGLHNEQFF. The nucleotides are TGTGCCGGCAGTGGGGACAGGGGCCTTCACAATGAGCAGTTCTTC. The sequence joins TRBV28 to TRBJ2-1; 10 bases in the junction line up with TRBD1. From its cysteine to its phenylalanine, the CDR3 spans 15 amino acids. Of the read, only the CDR3 DNA is kept; its 45 bases are in frame from base 1. CDR1 and CDR2, per the germline V gene, are MDHEN and SYDVKM.